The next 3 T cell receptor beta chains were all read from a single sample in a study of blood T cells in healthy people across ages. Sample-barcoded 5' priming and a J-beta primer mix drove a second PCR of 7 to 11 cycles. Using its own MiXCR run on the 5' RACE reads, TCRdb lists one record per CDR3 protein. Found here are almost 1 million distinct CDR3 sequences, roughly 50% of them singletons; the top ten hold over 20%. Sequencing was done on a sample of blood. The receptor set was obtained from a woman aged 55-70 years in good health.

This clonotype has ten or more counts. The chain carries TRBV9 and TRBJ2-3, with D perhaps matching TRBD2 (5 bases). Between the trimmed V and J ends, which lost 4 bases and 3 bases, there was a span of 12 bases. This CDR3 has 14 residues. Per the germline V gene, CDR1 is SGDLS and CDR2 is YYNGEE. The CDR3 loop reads CASSQRAQTDTQYF. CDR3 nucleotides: TGTGCCAGCAGCCAGAGGGCCCAAACAGATACGCAGTATTTT. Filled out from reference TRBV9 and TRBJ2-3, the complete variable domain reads DSGVTQTPKHLITATGQRVTLRCSPRSGDLSVYWYQQSLDQGLQFLIQYYNGEERAKGNILERFSAQQFPDLHSELNLSSLELGDSALYFCASSQRAQTDTQYFGPGTRLTVL.

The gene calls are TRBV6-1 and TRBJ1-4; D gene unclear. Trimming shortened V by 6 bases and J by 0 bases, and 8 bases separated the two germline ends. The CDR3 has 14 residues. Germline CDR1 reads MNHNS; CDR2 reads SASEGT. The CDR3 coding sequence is TGTGCCAGCAGCGGAGTTGCAACTAATGAAAAACTGTTTTTT. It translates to CASSGVATNEKLFF.

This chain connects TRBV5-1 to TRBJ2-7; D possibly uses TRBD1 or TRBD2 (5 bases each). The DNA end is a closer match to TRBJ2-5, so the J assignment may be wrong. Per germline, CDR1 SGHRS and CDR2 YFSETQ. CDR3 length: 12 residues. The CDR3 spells CASLGARETQYF. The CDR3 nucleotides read TGCGCCAGCCTCGGGGCTAGGGAGACCCAGTACTTC.